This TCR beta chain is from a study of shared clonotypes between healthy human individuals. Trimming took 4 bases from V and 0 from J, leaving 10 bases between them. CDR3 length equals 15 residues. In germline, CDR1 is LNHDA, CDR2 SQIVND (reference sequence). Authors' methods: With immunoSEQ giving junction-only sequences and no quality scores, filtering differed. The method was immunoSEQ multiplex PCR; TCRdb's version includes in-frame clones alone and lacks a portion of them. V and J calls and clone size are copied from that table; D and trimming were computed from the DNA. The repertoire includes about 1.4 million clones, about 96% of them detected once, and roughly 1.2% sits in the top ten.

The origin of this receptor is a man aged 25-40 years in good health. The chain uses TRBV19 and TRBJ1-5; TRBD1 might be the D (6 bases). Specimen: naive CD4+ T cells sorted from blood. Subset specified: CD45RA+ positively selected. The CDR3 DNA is TGTGCCAGTAGTACCCACAGGGCTAGCAATCAGCCCCAGCATTTT. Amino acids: CASSTHRASNQPQHF.